This T cell receptor (beta chain) was captured by sequencing in a study of control samples from healthy donors and cancer patients (TCRdb year 2020). Libraries were constructed by the immunoSEQ multiplex PCR assay. In TCRdb, the immuneACCESS table is reduced to in-frame sequences with V and J assigned. These tables do not hold every clone; where another copy was compared, an unresolved V gene accounts for under half, and the others remain unexplained. The sample table holds tens of thousands of clones, of which nearly 90% were seen once. 6% of the sample rests with the top ten. About this clone itself: The specificity of this receptor is unknown. No base-level quality is on record; no much larger clone is a single base apart.

Reading the germline V gene (reference sequence) gives CDR1 SGHKS and CDR2 YYEKEE. V is cut by 4 bases and J by 7 bases, and the space between the germline ends is 20 bases. The CDR3 goes from the cysteine to the phenylalanine over 15 residues. Only the CDR3 portion is preserved as DNA: 45 bases, with reading frame beginning at the first base. Source material: PBMCs. This receptor was taken from a man aged 55 to 69 with colorectal cancer. Recombination connected TRBV5-5 to TRBJ1-2; the D segment cannot be called with confidence. The sequenced DNA: TGTGCCAGCAGCCCTGCATCGTACTTGTTGAGTGGCTACACCTTC. The translation is CASSPASYLLSGYTF.